Shown below are 27 T cell receptor beta chains from a single sample sequenced in a study of metastatic and nonmetastatic thyroid tumors. TCRdb re-analyzed the PCR reads using MiXCR. The sample includes 60,000 or so clones, under 30% of them seen just once. The entire patient cohort was treatment-naive prior to thyroid surgery. The sample was blood. The receptors shown here come from a female donor with papillary thyroid cancer or a benign thyroid nodule (not recorded which). Some clones in this sample may be carry-over from other donors' samples.

The genes are TRBV9 and TRBJ2-1; TRBD2 matches 14 bases. Germline trimming cut 2 bases from V and 1 base from J; bases unmatched to any gene: 11. The CDR3 extends over 20 amino acids. Germline CDR1 SGDLS, CDR2 YYNGEE. CDR3 sequence reads: CASSVAGTSGSQASYNEQFF. The CDR3 nucleotides read TGTGCCAGCAGCGTGGCTGGGACTAGCGGGAGCCAAGCGTCCTACAATGAGCAGTTCTTC.

The chain is built from TRBV11-1 and TRBJ1-2; no firm D call. V gave up 5 bases and J gave up 2 bases, with 18 bases separating them. The CDR3 length is 16 residues. Looked up from germline, CDR1 is SGHAT and CDR2 is FQDESV (reference sequence). The CDR3 DNA reads as TGTGCCAGCAGCAGAGTACTAGGGTTTGAAAACTATGGCTACACCTTC. It is translated as CASSRVLGFENYGYTF.

This clone turned up a few times. The J gene is TRBJ1-2, the V gene TRBV6-1, with D possibly matching TRBD1 (6 bases). The germline V gene has CDR1 MNHNS and CDR2 SASEGT. Between the trimmed V and J ends, which lost 7 bases and 14 bases, there was a span of 20 bases. The CDR3 is 12 amino acids. CDR3 loop: CASTDRTANPTF. As DNA, the CDR3 is TGTGCCAGCACTGACAGGACGGCTAATCCGACCTTC.

This clone has more than one count but fewer than ten. The chain links TRBV6-5 to TRBJ2-7; 7 nucleotides match TRBD2. V shed 4 bases and J 6 bases; nucleotides not matched to a gene: 12. Germline V gene sequence: CDR1 MNHEY, CDR2 SVGAGI. The CDR3 contains 15 residues. The CDR3 reads CASSLQAGTGLEQYF. CDR3 coding DNA: TGTGCCAGCAGTTTACAAGCGGGAACGGGGCTCGAGCAGTACTTC.

V is TRBV11-2 and J is TRBJ1-2; a weak D match, TRBD1 (6 bases). This CDR3 has 14 residues. Germline V gives CDR1 SGHAT, CDR2 FQNNGV. V was clipped by 0 bases and J by 2 bases, with 7 bases between them. The DNA of the CDR3 is TGTGCCAGCAGCTTAGAAACAGGGAACTATGGCTACACCTTC. This sequence encodes CASSLETGNYGYTF.

This clone has ten or more counts. The chain links TRBV12-1 to TRBJ2-1; the table's D call, TRBD2, was not checked against the DNA. TRBV12-1 constitutes a pseudogene. CDR3 length: 17 residues. The CDR3 sequence is CASSSGTSGFPSHEQFF. CDR3 DNA: TGTGCCAGCAGCTCAGGGACTAGCGGGTTCCCCTCGCATGAGCAGTTCTTC.

This clone has only a few counts. The genes are TRBV27 and TRBJ2-7; D may be TRBD1 or TRBD2 (6 bases each). The CDR3 has 16 residues. CDR1 and CDR2 (germline): MNHEY, SMNVEV (reference sequence). V lost 2 bases and J lost 0, with 14 bases in between. CDR3 coding DNA: TGTGCCAGCAGTTTAGTACCGGGGGCACCCTCCTACGAGCAGTACTTC. This gives the protein CASSLVPGAPSYEQYF.

The sample holds many counts of this clone. V usage is TRBV30 and J usage is TRBJ2-7, with 8 nucleotides matching TRBD1. The germline gives CDR1 GTSNPN, CDR2 SVGIG (reference sequence). This CDR3 is 14 amino acids long. With V trimmed by 4 bases and J by 8 bases, 13 bases remained unmatched. The CDR3 nucleotides read TGTGCCTGGACCCCCGGGACAGGCAGTCCCCAGCAGTACTTC. As protein: CAWTPGTGSPQQYF. Full variable domain (remainder filled in from reference TRBV30 and TRBJ2-7): SQTIHQWPATLVQPVGSPLSLECTVEGTSNPNLYWYRQAAGRGLQLLFYSVGIGQISSEVPQNLSASRPQDRQFILSSKKLLLSDSGFYLCAWTPGTGSPQQYFGPGTRLTVT.

This clone was counted only a few times. The V call is TRBV6-1, the J call TRBJ2-1; 8 bases are a match to TRBD2. CDR1 is MNHNS, CDR2 SASEGT, per germline. The CDR3 spans 15 residues. Germline trimming cut 6 bases from V and 8 bases from J; bases unmatched to any gene: 12. The CDR3 region has the DNA TGTGCCAGCAGACGAAAGGCGGCGGGGGGCCATGAGCAGTTCTTC. Amino acid sequence: CASRRKAAGGHEQFF.

By sample fraction, this clone is medium-sized. This chain uses TRBV28 with TRBJ1-6; D gene ambiguous. There are 14 residues in the CDR3. V was trimmed by 3 bases and J by 6 bases, leaving 9 bases between them. Germline assignment: CDR1 MDHEN and CDR2 SYDVKM. The CDR3 region is CASSFLTRNSPLHF. The CDR3 DNA reads TGTGCCAGCAGTTTTTTAACGCGTAATTCACCCCTCCACTTT.

V gene TRBV6-1 combines with J gene TRBJ2-5, with 9 bases identical to TRBD1. V lost 0 bases to trimming and J lost 1 base; unmatched junction nucleotides: 9. CDR1 and CDR2 from the germline V gene are MNHNS and SASEGT. The CDR3 contains 18 residues. The CDR3 bases are TGTGCCAGCAGTGAAGCGCTTCCGGGACAGGGCTTCCAAGAGACCCAGTACTTC. It codes for CASSEALPGQGFQETQYF.

This chain joins TRBV19 and TRBJ1-5, with unresolved D. The germline V and J ends were trimmed by 3 bases and 5 bases, with 8 bases remaining between them. In germline, CDR1 is LNHDA, CDR2 SQIVND (reference sequence). The CDR3 has 13 amino acids. The CDR3 sequence: CASSIGRYQPQHF. The CDR3, as DNA: TGTGCCAGTAGTATCGGTAGGTATCAGCCCCAGCATTTT.

The table lists this clone with a count of one. This may arise from a read error, as a much more abundant clone is one base away. This CDR3 is also generated by other DNA sequences in the sample. This chain links TRBV5-1 with TRBJ1-1; the D gene is possibly TRBD1 (5 bases). The CDR3 length is 14 residues. Germline values: CDR1 SGHRS, CDR2 YFSETQ. In DNA form, the CDR3 reads TGCGCCAGCAGCTTCAGACAGCTGAACACCGAAGCTTTCTTT. Its protein product is CASSFRQLNTEAFF.

This clone has more than one count but fewer than ten. This chain connects TRBV28 to TRBJ1-5; possible D gene TRBD1, 5 bases. CDR1 is MDHEN, CDR2 SYDVKM, per germline. With 3 bases removed from V and 5 bases from J, the gap between germline ends came to 8 bases. This CDR3 has 13 residues. CDR3 bases: TGTGCCAGCAGTTTTCAGGGCTATCAGCCCCAGCATTTT. Translation: CASSFQGYQPQHF. The full variable domain, its missing parts supplied by reference TRBV28 and TRBJ1-5, is DVKVTQSSRYLVKRTGEKVFLECVQDMDHENMFWYRQDPGLGLRLIYFSYDVKMKEKGDIPEGYSVSREKKERFSLILESASTNQTSMYLCASSFQGYQPQHFGDGTRLSIL.

The chain carries TRBV20-1 and TRBJ2-7; 7 bases fit TRBD2. The CDR3 is made up of 14 amino acids. CDR1 is DFQATT, CDR2 SNEGSKA, per germline (reference sequence). CDR3 loop: CSAPGRGGLGEQYF. The CDR3 DNA follows: TGCAGCGCCCCGGGGAGGGGAGGGTTAGGGGAGCAGTACTTC.

This clone was picked up many times. J is TRBJ2-7 and V is TRBV4-2; no clear D gene. The germline V and J ends were trimmed by 0 bases and 6 bases, with 9 bases remaining between them. The CDR3 runs to 13 residues. Looked up from germline, CDR1 is LGHNA and CDR2 is YNFKEQ. The CDR3 region is CASSQEGWSEQYF. CDR3 bases: TGTGCCAGCAGCCAAGAGGGGTGGTCCGAGCAGTACTTC.

V usage is TRBV12-3 or TRBV12-4 and J usage is TRBJ2-7; 10 nucleotides line up with TRBD1. Losses at the gene ends were 5 bases for V and 3 bases for J; bases not matched to a gene: 7. The CDR3 is 15 residues long. The CDR3 coding sequence is TGTGCCAGCAGTCTCCTCGGGACAGGGGACTACGAGCAGTACGTC. Encoded protein: CASSLLGTGDYEQYV.

The chain recombines TRBV20-1 with TRBJ1-1; 9 nucleotides line up with TRBD1. This CDR3 contains 15 residues. Trimming removed 1 base from V and 1 base from J; junction bases left unmatched: 4. From germline, CDR1 is DFQATT and CDR2 SNEGSKA (reference sequence). CDR3 sequence (DNA): TGCAGTGCTAGAGGGACAGGGGCTCCGAACACTGAAGCTTTCTTT. Translating gives CSARGTGAPNTEAFF.

J is TRBJ2-7 and V is TRBV20-1; D gene unclear. Trimming removed 3 bases from V and 0 bases from J, with 6 bases in between. CDR1 and CDR2 from the germline V gene are DFQATT and SNEGSKA (reference sequence). This CDR3 has 12 amino acids. Here the CDR3 DNA reads TGCAGTGCTAGTTATCCCTCCTACGAGCAGTACTTC. Translated, it gives CSASYPSYEQYF.

The table lists this clone with a few counts. This chain links TRBV27 with TRBJ2-7; perhaps TRBD1 as D (6 bases). CDR3 length: 13 amino acids. Germline assignment: CDR1 MNHEY and CDR2 SMNVEV (reference sequence). Trimming took off 10 bases at V and 7 bases at J, with 20 bases between the two ends. CDR3 protein: CATRLAGGREQYF. The CDR3 DNA reads TGTGCCACCAGGTTAGCTGGGGGCAGAGAGCAGTACTTC.

DNA of the CDR3: TGTGCCAGCAGCCAACGTCCCGGGACAGGGGGAGATTGGAACGACAATGAGCAGTTCTTC. Translated: CASSQRPGTGGDWNDNEQFF. This chain joins TRBV3-1 and TRBJ2-1, with TRBD1 matching 11 bases. Germline CDR1 reads LGHDT; CDR2 reads YNNKEL (reference sequence). V shed 2 bases and J 5 bases; nucleotides not matched to a gene: 17. The CDR3 runs to 20 residues.

This clone has just a few counts. The chain uses TRBV6-1 and TRBJ2-1, with TRBD2 matching 14 bases. The V segment lost 5 bases and the J segment 12 bases; nucleotides outside the gene matches: 6. CDR1 and CDR2 from the germline V gene are MNHNS and SASEGT. The CDR3 has 14 amino acids. CDR3 nucleotides: TGTGCCAGCAGTCCTGGACTAGCGGGGGGCGGGCAGTTCTTC. It is translated as CASSPGLAGGGQFF.

This sequence joins TRBV20-1 and TRBJ2-1; 11 bases agree with TRBD2. CDR3 length: 15 residues. J gave up 2 bases and V 6 bases, and 6 bases lay outside the gene matches. Germline values: CDR1 DFQATT, CDR2 SNEGSKA (reference sequence). CDR3 protein: CSANSGRVAYNEQFF. The CDR3 bases are TGCAGTGCGAATAGCGGGAGGGTTGCCTACAATGAGCAGTTCTTC.

The J gene is TRBJ1-1, the V gene TRBV19; no firm D call. Trimming stripped 1 base from V and 1 base from J, with 7 bases between. The CDR3 runs to 14 residues. Germline lookup yields CDR1 LNHDA and CDR2 SQIVND (reference sequence). CDR3 DNA sequence: TGTGCCAGTAGTATAGGAGGGCAGAACACTGAAGCTTTCTTT. Protein product: CASSIGGQNTEAFF.

V is TRBV28 and J is TRBJ2-7, with D unresolved. V lost 3 bases and J 7 bases, leaving 10 bases between the germline ends. This CDR3 is 12 amino acids long. Germline CDR1 and CDR2: MDHEN and SYDVKM. Written as DNA, the CDR3 is TGTGCCAGCAGTTTCCGGACGACTGAGCAGTACTTC. Protein product: CASSFRTTEQYF.

The CDR3 DNA sequence: TGTGCCATCAGTTCTCGAGCGGAGGCCTACCAAGAGACCCAGTACTTC. Its translation: CAISSRAEAYQETQYF. The chain carries TRBV10-3 and TRBJ2-5, with D possibly matching TRBD2 (5 bases). The CDR3 contains 16 residues. Germline CDR1 and CDR2: ENHRY and SYGVKD. The germline V and J ends were trimmed by 5 bases and 0 bases, with 16 bases remaining between them.

The chain uses TRBV7-3 and TRBJ1-1, with 8 bases aligning to TRBD1. In germline, CDR1 is SGHTA, CDR2 FQGTGA. Trimming at V came to 4 bases and at J to 2 bases, leaving 6 bases not matched to a gene. This CDR3 has 15 residues. As DNA, the CDR3 is TGTGCCAGCAGCTCTCAGGGACAGGCCAACACTGAAGCTTTCTTT. Its translation: CASSSQGQANTEAFF.